These T cell receptor beta chains were read from a single sample in a study of T cells after yellow fever vaccination. MiXCR, run by TCRdb on the 5' RACE reads, gives a single entry per CDR3 protein. The table has 250,000 or so distinct CDR3 sequences, roughly 3.7% seen once. The sequenced sample was PBMCs, obtained 15 days after the yellow fever booster vaccination. Receptors were obtained from a man younger than 35 who received the YFV17D yellow fever vaccine. CDR3s include the opening cysteine and the closing phenylalanine or tryptophan. Fields, in order: V gene, clone size, J gene, D gene, CDR3 protein, CDR3 DNA. D genes are given only for firm matches. Rows may omit the clone size; those that give it use once, few, many or a size class.

>TRBV5-4|many|TRBJ2-5|NA
CASSAEEETQYF
TGTGCCAGCAGCGCTGAGGAAGAGACCCAGTACTTC
>TRBV15|many|TRBJ1-6|NA
CATSPGTLGSPLHF
TGTGCCACCAGTCCCGGGACCTTGGGTTCACCCCTCCACTTT
>TRBV7-2|many|TRBJ2-3|TRBD1
CASSPRQGADTQYF
TGTGCCAGCAGCCCACGCCAGGGGGCAGATACGCAGTATTTT
>TRBV12-3/TRBV12-4|many|TRBJ2-3|TRBD2
CATGGPGGGVPDTQYF
TGTGCCACTGGCGGGCCCGGCGGGGGGGTGCCAGATACGCAGTATTTT
>TRBV12-3/TRBV12-4|many|TRBJ2-5|NA
CASSMLLAEGRETQYF
TGTGCCAGCAGTATGCTACTAGCTGAGGGTAGAGAGACCCAGTACTTC
>TRBV6-4|many|TRBJ1-1|NA
CASSDSAKGHMNTEAFF
TGTGCCAGCAGTGACTCGGCCAAGGGACACATGAACACTGAAGCTTTCTTT
>TRBV5-4|many|TRBJ2-7|NA
CASSYIPNEQYF
TGTGCCAGCAGCTACATCCCCAACGAGCAGTACTTC
>TRBV19|many|TRBJ1-1|TRBD1
CASSRQGLLTEAFF
TGTGCCAGTAGTCGACAGGGGTTGCTTACTGAAGCTTTCTTT
>TRBV19|many|TRBJ2-1|NA
CASSPASFWMVGEQFF
TGTGCCAGTAGTCCGGCTAGCTTTTGGATGGTCGGTGAGCAGTTCTTC
>TRBV4-1|many|TRBJ2-2|NA
CASSQDFRSVAGRTGELFF
TGCGCCAGCAGCCAAGATTTTAGGTCGGTGGCAGGGAGAACCGGGGAGCTGTTTTTT
>TRBV6-1|NA|TRBJ1-2|TRBD1
CASSEETGGSWGYTF
TGTGCCAGCAGTGAAGAGACAGGGGGCAGTTGGGGCTACACCTTC
>TRBV5-1|many|TRBJ2-5|NA
CASSLRTRSQETQYF
TGCGCCAGCAGCCTCCGGACCCGTAGTCAAGAGACCCAGTACTTC
>TRBV7-2|many|TRBJ2-1|TRBD2
CASSLGGGLNNNEQFF
TGTGCCAGCAGCTTAGGGGGGGGACTCAATAACAATGAGCAGTTCTTC
>TRBV27|many|TRBJ2-3|TRBD2
CASRSPLSVGTRSLPDTQYF
TGTGCCAGCAGGTCCCCTTTATCAGTGGGGACTAGAAGCCTCCCAGATACGCAGTATTTT
>TRBV5-1|many|TRBJ1-2|TRBD1
CASSITRDSGGYTF
TGCGCCAGCAGCATAACGAGGGACAGTGGGGGCTACACCTTC
>TRBV6-5|NA|TRBJ2-2|TRBD1
CASSSPTGSSGELFF
TGTGCCAGCAGTTCCCCGACAGGGTCGAGCGGGGAGCTGTTTTTT
>TRBV2|many|TRBJ2-7|NA
CASSDMRGIGEQYF
TGTGCCAGCAGTGATATGAGGGGAATAGGCGAGCAGTACTTC
>TRBV28|many|TRBJ2-4|TRBD2
CASSLELAGDSLLAKNIQYF
TGTGCCAGCAGTTTAGAACTAGCGGGGGACAGCCTATTAGCCAAAAACATTCAGTACTTC
>TRBV5-1|many|TRBJ2-3|TRBD2
CASFSTSGGADVNTQYF
TGCGCCAGCTTTTCAACTAGCGGGGGGGCCGATGTGAATACGCAGTATTTT
>TRBV3-1|many|TRBJ2-1|TRBD2
CASRSGGEEQFF
TGTGCCAGCAGAAGCGGGGGAGAAGAGCAGTTCTTC
>TRBV4-3|many|TRBJ2-7|NA
CASSQDYQGNSYEQYF
TGCGCCAGCAGCCAAGATTATCAAGGAAACTCCTACGAGCAGTACTTC
>TRBV7-6|NA|TRBJ2-2|TRBD1
CASSLSGQGPFGELFF
TGTGCCAGCAGCTTATCGGGACAGGGGCCCTTCGGGGAGCTGTTTTTT
>TRBV7-2|many|TRBJ2-7|NA
CASSSSNYEQYF
TGTGCCAGCAGCTCATCTAATTACGAGCAGTACTTC
>TRBV19|NA|TRBJ1-6|NA
CASSPPGYSPLHF
TGTGCCAGTAGTCCACCAGGCTACTCACCCCTCCACTTT
>TRBV7-6|many|TRBJ2-1|TRBD1
CASSLVAGGDYNEQFF
TGTGCCAGCAGCTTAGTTGCAGGGGGCGATTACAATGAGCAGTTCTTC
>TRBV7-2|many|TRBJ2-5|TRBD2
CASSRLAGGNQETQYF
TGTGCCAGCAGCCGACTAGCGGGGGGGAACCAAGAGACCCAGTACTTC
>TRBV11-2|many|TRBJ2-1|TRBD2
CASSLVLAGGYNEQFF
TGTGCCAGCAGCTTAGTACTAGCGGGGGGGTACAATGAGCAGTTCTTC
>TRBV14|many|TRBJ1-1|NA
CASSQVGIGTEAFF
TGTGCCAGCAGCCAAGTAGGGATCGGCACTGAAGCTTTCTTT
>TRBV20-1|many|TRBJ1-2|NA
CSASADNYGYTF
TGCAGTGCTAGTGCCGATAACTATGGCTACACCTTC
>TRBV5-1|many|TRBJ1-6|NA
CASSLAGRVRSPLHF
TGCGCCAGCAGCTTGGCCGGAAGGGTTCGGTCACCCCTCCACTTT
>TRBV30|many|TRBJ1-1|NA
CAWIRDNLNTEAFF
TGTGCCTGGATCCGGGACAACCTGAACACTGAAGCTTTCTTT
>TRBV20-1|many|TRBJ2-1|TRBD2
CSAVGLANNEQFF
TGCAGTGCGGTGGGACTAGCGAACAATGAGCAGTTCTTC
>TRBV12-3/TRBV12-4|many|TRBJ2-5|NA
CASRSWDQETQYF
TGTGCCAGCAGGTCATGGGACCAAGAGACCCAGTACTTC
>TRBV5-1|many|TRBJ2-2|NA
CASSLVGRQVNTGELFF
TGCGCCAGCAGCTTGGTCGGTCGGCAGGTGAACACCGGGGAGCTGTTTTTT
>TRBV2|many|TRBJ1-5|NA
CASSEEGGSNQPQHF
TGTGCCAGCAGTGAAGAGGGGGGGAGCAATCAGCCCCAGCATTTT
>TRBV5-1|many|TRBJ1-1|NA
CASRADTEAFF
TGCGCCAGCAGGGCAGACACTGAAGCTTTCTTT
>TRBV20-1|many|TRBJ2-3|TRBD1
CSAWTGTTSTDTQYF
TGCAGTGCGTGGACAGGAACCACTAGCACAGATACGCAGTATTTT
>TRBV7-2|many|TRBJ1-1|NA
CASSLRVSDSEAFF
TGTGCCAGCAGCTTAAGGGTATCCGATTCTGAAGCTTTCTTT
>TRBV7-6|many|TRBJ2-7|TRBD2
CASSLETSGAYEQYF
TGTGCCAGCAGCTTAGAGACTAGCGGGGCCTACGAGCAGTACTTC
>TRBV7-2|many|TRBJ1-5|NA
CASSSTKDQPQHF
TGTGCCAGCAGCTCCACAAAGGATCAGCCCCAGCATTTT
>TRBV20-1|many|TRBJ1-2|NA
CSARSVQSGREANYGYTF
TGCAGTGCTAGGAGTGTTCAGTCAGGAAGGGAAGCTAACTATGGCTACACCTTC
>TRBV12-3/TRBV12-4|few|TRBJ2-7|TRBD2
CASSPPGGGYEQYF
TGTGCCAGCAGCCCCCCGGGGGGGGGATACGAGCAGTACTTC
>TRBV12-5|few|TRBJ1-5|NA
CASGLVRVDFSNQPQHF
TGTGCTAGTGGTTTGGTACGAGTAGACTTCAGCAATCAGCCCCAGCATTTT
>TRBV20-1|few|TRBJ2-3|NA
CSARDPLGGTDTQYF
TGCAGTGCTAGAGATCCCCTCGGGGGCACAGATACGCAGTATTTT
>TRBV12-3/TRBV12-4|many|TRBJ1-5|NA
CASSFNPAEPSQPQHF
TGTGCCAGCAGTTTTAACCCAGCAGAACCCAGTCAGCCCCAGCATTTT